This TCR beta chain was observed in a study of siplizumab effects on memory and regulatory T cells. Whole-study results and caveats: Unstimulated naive T cells seemed to show more diversity than memory cells did, and they also seemed to be among the major contributors to the alloresponse.

As regards this clone: The antigen remains undetermined.

In each sample, 10^5 or so TCR templates were assayed. Assay: immunoSEQ multiplex PCR; the TCRdb copy retains only in-frame clones and omits some. The sample yields 60,000 to 80,000 clones, roughly 83% seen once. CDR3 size: 13 residues. The V and J ends lost 5 bases and 4 bases, in that order; junction bases with no gene match: 3. CDR1 is SGHRS and CDR2 is YFSETQ in the germline V gene. The receptor's source is a human donor in good health. V is TRBV5-1 and J is TRBJ1-1, with 9 nucleotides matching TRBD1. Sequences were obtained from memory CD4+ T cells sorted from blood. CDR3 loop: CASRDRGGTEAFF. CDR3 bases: TGCGCCAGCAGGGACAGGGGAGGCACTGAAGCTTTCTTT.